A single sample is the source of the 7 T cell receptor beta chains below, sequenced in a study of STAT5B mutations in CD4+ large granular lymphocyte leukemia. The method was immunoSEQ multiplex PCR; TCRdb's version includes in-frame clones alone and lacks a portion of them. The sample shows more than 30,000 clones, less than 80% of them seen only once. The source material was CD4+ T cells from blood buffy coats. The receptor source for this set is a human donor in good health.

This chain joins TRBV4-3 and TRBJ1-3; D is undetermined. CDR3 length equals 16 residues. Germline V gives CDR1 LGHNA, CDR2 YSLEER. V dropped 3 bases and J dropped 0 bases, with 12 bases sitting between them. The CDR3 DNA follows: TGCGCCAGCAGCCAGGACTTCGTAGTCTCTGGAAACACCATATATTTT. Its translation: CASSQDFVVSGNTIYF.

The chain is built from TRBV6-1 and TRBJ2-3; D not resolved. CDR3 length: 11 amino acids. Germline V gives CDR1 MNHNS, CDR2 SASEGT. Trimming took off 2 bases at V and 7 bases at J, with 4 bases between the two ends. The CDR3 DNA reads TGTGCCAGCAGTGAACGGTATACGCAGTATTTT. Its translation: CASSERYTQYF.

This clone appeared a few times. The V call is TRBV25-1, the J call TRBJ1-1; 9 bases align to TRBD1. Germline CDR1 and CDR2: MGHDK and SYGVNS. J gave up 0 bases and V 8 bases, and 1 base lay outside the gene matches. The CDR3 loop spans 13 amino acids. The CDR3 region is CASRDRVNTEAFF. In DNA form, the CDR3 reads TGTGCCAGCCGGGACAGGGTGAACACTGAAGCTTTCTTT.

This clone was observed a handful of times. DNA for the CDR3: TGTGCCAGCACCGAGCGCCGGGACAGTAACTATGGCTACACCTTC. It yields the protein CASTERRDSNYGYTF. The chain links TRBV6-6 to TRBJ1-2; the match to TRBD1 covers 7 bases. J lost 1 base, V lost 7 bases, and 9 bases had no gene match. This CDR3 contains 15 residues. Germline V lookup: CDR1 MNHNY, CDR2 SVGAGI (reference sequence).

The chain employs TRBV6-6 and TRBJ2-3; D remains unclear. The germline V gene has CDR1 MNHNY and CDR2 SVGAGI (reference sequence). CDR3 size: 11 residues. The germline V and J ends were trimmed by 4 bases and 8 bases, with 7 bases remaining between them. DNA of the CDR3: TGTGCCAGCAGTTCGTCGGCTACGCAGTATTTT. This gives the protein CASSSSATQYF.

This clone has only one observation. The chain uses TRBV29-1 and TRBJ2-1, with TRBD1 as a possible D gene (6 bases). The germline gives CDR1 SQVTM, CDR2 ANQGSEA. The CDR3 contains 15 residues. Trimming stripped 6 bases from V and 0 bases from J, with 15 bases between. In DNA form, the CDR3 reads TGCAGCGTCGCTCTCGGGACACGCTCCTACAATGAGCAGTTCTTC. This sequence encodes CSVALGTRSYNEQFF.

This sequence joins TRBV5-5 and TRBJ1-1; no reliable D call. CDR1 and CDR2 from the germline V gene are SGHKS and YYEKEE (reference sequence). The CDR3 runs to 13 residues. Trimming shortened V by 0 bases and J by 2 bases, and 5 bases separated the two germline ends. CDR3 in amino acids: CASSLAPNTEAFF. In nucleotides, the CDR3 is TGTGCCAGCAGCTTGGCACCCAACACTGAAGCTTTCTTT.